This TCR beta chain was recorded in a study of cytomegalovirus exposure and HLA in healthy donors. PCR primers comprised 60 Vbeta and 13 Jbeta primers. The assay was immunoSEQ multiplex PCR, and TCRdb's table has in-frame clones only and misses some. This sample has under 150,000 clones, with about 82% found just once. Findings and caveats of the study: Sequencing artifact likely explains a cluster of highly shared sequence variants. When the data were analyzed later, several of the most significant clusters appeared to be linked to common viral pathogens.

The CDR3 runs 13 residues. Per germline, CDR1 LNHDA and CDR2 SQIVND (reference sequence). Trimming shortened V by 3 bases and J by 4 bases, and 9 bases separated the two germline ends. Turning to this clone: What it binds is unknown.

Sample: PBMCs. This receptor was taken from a male donor in good health and CMV-seronegative. The rearrangement joins TRBV19 to TRBJ1-2; D gene unclear. The CDR3 spells CASSISLFYGYTF. CDR3 sequence (DNA): TGTGCCAGTAGTATCAGTCTGTTCTATGGCTACACCTTC.